This T cell receptor beta chain originates from a study of shared clonotypes between healthy human individuals. Study details: A couple of female and three male donors aged 18 to 49 were enrolled. Study results and limitations: It was expected that sequencing depth would affect clonotype sharing among donors. For sorted subsets, rarefaction showed incomplete sequencing despite large depth. Around 5% was the fraction of naive CD4 clonotypes found shared across four donors.

Points on this clone: Antigen: not known.

This CDR3 contains 16 residues. Measured with immunoSEQ multiplex PCR; TCRdb has only the in-frame clones, and not every one. Of a few million clones listed, around 92% were seen once; the top ten hold approximately 0.39%. This chain joins TRBV21-1 and TRBJ2-1. TRBV21-1 is a known pseudogene. The TCR comes from a man between 18 and 29 years old in good health. Some clones in this sample may be carry-over from other donors' samples. The sequenced material came from naive CD4+ T cells from PBMCs. Subset in this sample: CD45RA+ positively selected. The CDR3 DNA is TGTGCCAGCAGCAAAGCGCTAAAGGGGCGGACTAATGAGCAGTTCTTC. As protein: CASSKALKGRTNEQFF.